This TCR beta chain is from a study of blood T cell repertoires in COVID-19. In the study overall: The cDNA or gDNA used as material had been derived from T cells, B-cell-depleted T cells, or PBMCs.

In the original analysis: Researchers report that nucleated cell counts were estimated from reference gene primer amplification. TCRdb keeps only in-frame clones here, not all; method: immunoSEQ multiplex PCR. That table supplies the V and J calls and clone size; D and trimming were determined from the DNA. The table has approximately 300,000 clones, over 80% seen once. The germline V gene has CDR1 SGHRS and CDR2 YFSETQ. With 1 base clipped from V and 2 bases from J, the junction kept 8 bases outside the gene matches. The CDR3 runs to 18 residues. Seattle cases were enrolled at active infection and followed longitudinally.

Sequencing used peripheral blood. The chain recombines TRBV5-1 with TRBJ2-3; 12 bases are a match to TRBD2. The clonotype was recovered from a woman in her 50s with COVID-19, enrolled during active disease. This chain's CDR3 is CASSLLPSGRVDTDTQYF. The DNA of the CDR3 is TGCGCCAGCAGCTTGTTGCCTAGCGGGAGGGTAGACACAGATACGCAGTATTTT.